This T cell receptor (beta chain) is drawn from a study of OX40 agonist ivuxolimab in advanced cancers. Background on the whole study: The costimulatory receptor OX40 (CD134) was targeted by ivuxolimab, a fully human IgG2 agonistic monoclonal antibody. Intravenous ivuxolimab was administered to patients every 2 weeks at six dose levels: 0.01, 0.1, 0.3, 1.5, 3 and 10 mg/kg. Among the 52 dose-escalation patients, some 19 had hepatocellular carcinoma, approximately 15 melanoma, 9 renal cell carcinoma and 9 head and neck cancer. In the dose-escalation cohort, 82.7% of patients were male, and the mean age was 60 years with a range of about 20 to 80. Patients were allowed to have had prior anti-PD-1, anti-PD-L1 or anti-CTLA-4 therapy, and 40% to 45% of the dose-escalation patients had previously received checkpoint inhibitors. Partial responses were achieved by three dose-escalation patients, of whom one had hepatocellular carcinoma and two had cutaneous melanoma. The point of sequencing TCRbeta in the periphery was to test whether ivuxolimab changed TCR sequence diversity and drove clonal T-cell expansion. The paper describes the monotherapy dose-escalation part (N of about 52 patients) of the phase I trial of ivuxolimab. What the work shows at the level of the full study, not this receptor alone: The antigen specificity of the peripheral T cells that underwent clonal expansion was not determined. Partial responders in the 0.1-3.0 mg/kg groups had among the lowest normalized peripheral clonal expansion, especially among CD8+ T cells. After ivuxolimab, CD8+ T cells had more expanded clones than CD4+ T cells on average. Low levels of normalized T-cell clonal expansion were also seen in some patients who did not respond. At doses of 0.1 to 3.0 mg/kg, clonal expansion of both CD4+ and CD8+ blood T cells was observed from baseline to week 6.

From the cysteine up to the phenylalanine, the CDR3 has a length of 16 residues. The DNA shown is the 48-base CDR3, in frame from base 1. According to the germline V gene, CDR1 reads MNHNS and CDR2 reads SASEGT. The trim is 2 bases for V and 7 bases for J, with a gap of 17 bases between the germline ends. The trial excluded patients who had a history of autoimmune disease or who were on systemic immunosuppression. Peripheral blood for TCR sequencing was drawn from every dose cohort at baseline, at cycle 4 day 1 and at cycle 7 day 1. Samples were obtained from an open-label, multicenter, first-in-human phase I dose-escalation trial of ivuxolimab. The trial enrolled adults with locally advanced or metastatic head and neck squamous cell, hepatocellular, melanoma or renal cell carcinoma. Before TCR sequencing, CD4+ and CD8+ T cells were separately sorted from peripheral blood. Details on this clone: The clone's antigen remains unknown. The sample holds no much larger clone one base away, and base qualities are not on file.

Genomic DNA was isolated from the sorted cells so that the TCRbeta CDR3 region could be sequenced. The immunoSEQ Assay was used for sequencing of TCRbeta CDR3 regions. Held by TCRdb, this immuneACCESS table contains in-frame sequences only and omits some clones. Under half of the omission traces to an unresolved V gene where checked; the cause of the rest is unknown. The sample has approximately 57,000 clones on record, approximately 86% of them singletons. The top ten clonotypes cover around 10% of the sample. The chain is assembled from TRBV6-1 and TRBJ1-4; TRBD1 might be the D gene, on 5 matching bases. This TCR derives from an adult with an advanced solid tumor such as melanoma, head and neck, liver or kidney cancer. Material: CD4+ or CD8+ T cells sorted from blood, obtained in a trial of the OX40 agonist ivuxolimab. The CDR3 here reads CASSEITWGGVEKLFF. The nucleotide sequence reads TGTGCCAGCAGTGAAATAACCTGGGGGGGGGTTGAAAAACTGTTTTTT.